This T cell receptor (beta chain) was retrieved from a study of OX40 agonist ivuxolimab in advanced cancers. Study-level points and caveats: There were also nonresponders showing low normalized T-cell clonal expansion.

Systemic immunosuppression or a history of autoimmune disease excluded patients. Trimming cost V 0 bases and J 7 bases, with 13 bases left between them. This CDR3 spans 15 amino acids. Germline V gene lookup returns CDR1 LNHNV and CDR2 YYDKDF (reference sequence). Comment on this clone: What it recognizes is unknown.

Profiled with immunoSEQ multiplex PCR; TCRdb holds only in-frame clones, not every one. The data show roughly 40,000 clones, 75% to 90% seen once. Material: CD4+ or CD8+ T cells sorted from blood, obtained in a trial of the OX40 agonist ivuxolimab. This sequence joins TRBV15 and TRBJ1-5; weak D call: TRBD1 (6 bases). The TCR originated in an adult with an advanced solid tumor such as melanoma, head and neck, liver or kidney cancer. The CDR3 sequence: CATSREQGFGQPQHF. Here the CDR3 DNA reads TGTGCCACCAGCAGAGAACAGGGTTTCGGCCAGCCCCAGCATTTT.